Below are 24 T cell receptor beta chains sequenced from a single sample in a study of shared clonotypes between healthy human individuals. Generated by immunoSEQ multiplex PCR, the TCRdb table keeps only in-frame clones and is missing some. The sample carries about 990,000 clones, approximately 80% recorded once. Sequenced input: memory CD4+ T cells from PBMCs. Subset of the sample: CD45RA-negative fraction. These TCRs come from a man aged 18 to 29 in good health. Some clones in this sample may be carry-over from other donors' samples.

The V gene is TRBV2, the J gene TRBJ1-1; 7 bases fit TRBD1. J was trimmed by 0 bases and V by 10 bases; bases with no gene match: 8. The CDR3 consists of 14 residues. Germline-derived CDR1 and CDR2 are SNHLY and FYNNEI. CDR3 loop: CATKTGTMNTEAFF. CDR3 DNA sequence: TGTGCCACAAAGACAGGGACCATGAACACTGAAGCTTTCTTT.

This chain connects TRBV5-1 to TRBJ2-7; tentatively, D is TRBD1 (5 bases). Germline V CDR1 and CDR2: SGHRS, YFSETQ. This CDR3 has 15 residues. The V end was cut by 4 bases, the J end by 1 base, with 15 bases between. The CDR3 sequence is CASSPVMGPSYEQYF. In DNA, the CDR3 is TGCGCCAGCAGCCCGGTTATGGGGCCATCCTACGAGCAGTACTTC.

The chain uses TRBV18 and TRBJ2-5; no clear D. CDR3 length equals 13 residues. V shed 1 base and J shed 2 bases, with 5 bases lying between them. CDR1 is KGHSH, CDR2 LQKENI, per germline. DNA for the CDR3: TGTGCCAGCTCACCACTCCTACAAGAGACCCAGTACTTC. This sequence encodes CASSPLLQETQYF.

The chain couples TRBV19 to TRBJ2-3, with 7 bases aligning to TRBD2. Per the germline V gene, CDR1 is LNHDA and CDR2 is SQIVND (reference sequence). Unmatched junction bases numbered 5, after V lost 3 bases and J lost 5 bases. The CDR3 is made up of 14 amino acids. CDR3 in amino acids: CASSMVGGRDTQYF. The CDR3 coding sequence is TGTGCCAGTAGTATGGTGGGCGGGAGAGATACGCAGTATTTT. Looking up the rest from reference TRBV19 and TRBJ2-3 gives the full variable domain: DGGITQSPKYLFRKEGQNVTLSCEQNLNHDAMYWYRQDPGQGLRLIYYSQIVNDFQKGDIAEGYSVSREKKESFPLTVTSAQKNPTAFYLCASSMVGGRDTQYFGPGTRLTVL.

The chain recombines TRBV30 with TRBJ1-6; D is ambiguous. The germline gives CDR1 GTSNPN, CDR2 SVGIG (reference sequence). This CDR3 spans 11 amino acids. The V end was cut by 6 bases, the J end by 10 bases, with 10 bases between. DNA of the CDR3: TGTGCCTGCGCCGACGGATCACCCCTCCACTTT. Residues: CACADGSPLHF. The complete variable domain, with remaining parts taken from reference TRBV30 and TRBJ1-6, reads SQTIHQWPATLVQPVGSPLSLECTVEGTSNPNLYWYRQAAGRGLQLLFYSVGIGQISSEVPQNLSASRPQDRQFILSSKKLLLSDSGFYLCACADGSPLHFGNGTRLTVT.

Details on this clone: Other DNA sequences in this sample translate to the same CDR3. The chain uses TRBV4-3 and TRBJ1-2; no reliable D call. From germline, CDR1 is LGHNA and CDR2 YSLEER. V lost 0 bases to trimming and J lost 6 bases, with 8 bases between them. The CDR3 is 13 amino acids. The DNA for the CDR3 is TGCGCCAGCAGCCAAGATCGAGGTGATGGCTACACCTTC. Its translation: CASSQDRGDGYTF.

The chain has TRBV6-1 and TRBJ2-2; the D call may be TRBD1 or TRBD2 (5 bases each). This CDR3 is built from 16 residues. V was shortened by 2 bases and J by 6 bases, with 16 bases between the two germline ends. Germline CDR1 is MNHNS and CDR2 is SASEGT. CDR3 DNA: TGTGCCAGCAGTGAACCCGGGACGCCCTGGGCCGGGGAGCTGTTTTTT. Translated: CASSEPGTPWAGELFF.

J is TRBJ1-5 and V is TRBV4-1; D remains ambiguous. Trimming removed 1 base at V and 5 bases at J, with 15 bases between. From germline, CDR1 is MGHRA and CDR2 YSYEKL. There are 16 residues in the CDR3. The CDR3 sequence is CASSQGYLHYDQPQHF. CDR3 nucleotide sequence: TGCGCCAGCAGCCAAGGGTACCTCCACTACGATCAGCCCCAGCATTTT.

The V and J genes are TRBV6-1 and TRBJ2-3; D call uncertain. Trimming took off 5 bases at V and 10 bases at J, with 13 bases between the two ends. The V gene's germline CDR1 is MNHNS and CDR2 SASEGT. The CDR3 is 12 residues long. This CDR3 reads CASSLQGNPQYF. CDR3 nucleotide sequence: TGTGCCAGCAGTTTACAAGGGAATCCGCAGTATTTT.

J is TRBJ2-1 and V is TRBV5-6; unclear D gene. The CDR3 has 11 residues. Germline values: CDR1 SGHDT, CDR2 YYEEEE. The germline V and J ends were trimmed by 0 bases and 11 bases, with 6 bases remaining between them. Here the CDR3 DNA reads TGTGCCAGCAGCTTGGGGCAGCAGCAGTTCTTC. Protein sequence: CASSLGQQQFF.

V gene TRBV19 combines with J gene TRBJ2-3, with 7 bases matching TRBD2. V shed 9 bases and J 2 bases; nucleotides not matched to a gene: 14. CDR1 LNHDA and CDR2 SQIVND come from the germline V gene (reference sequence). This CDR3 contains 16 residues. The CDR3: CASNSLAETLTDTQYF. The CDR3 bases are TGTGCCAGCAACAGCCTAGCGGAAACCCTCACAGATACGCAGTATTTT. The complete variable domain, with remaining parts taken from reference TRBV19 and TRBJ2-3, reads DGGITQSPKYLFRKEGQNVTLSCEQNLNHDAMYWYRQDPGQGLRLIYYSQIVNDFQKGDIAEGYSVSREKKESFPLTVTSAQKNPTAFYLCASNSLAETLTDTQYFGPGTRLTVL.

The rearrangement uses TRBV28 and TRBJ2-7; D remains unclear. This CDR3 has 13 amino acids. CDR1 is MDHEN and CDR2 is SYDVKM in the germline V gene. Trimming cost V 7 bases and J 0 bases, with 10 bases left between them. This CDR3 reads CASKFSSSYEQYF. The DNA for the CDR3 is TGTGCCAGCAAATTCAGCTCCTCCTACGAGCAGTACTTC.

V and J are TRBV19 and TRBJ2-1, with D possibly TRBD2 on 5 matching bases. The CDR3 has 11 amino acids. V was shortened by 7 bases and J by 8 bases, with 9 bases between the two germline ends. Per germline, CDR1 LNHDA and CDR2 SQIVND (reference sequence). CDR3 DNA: TGTGCCAGTACGGACTTCGATGAGCAGTTCTTC. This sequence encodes CASTDFDEQFF.

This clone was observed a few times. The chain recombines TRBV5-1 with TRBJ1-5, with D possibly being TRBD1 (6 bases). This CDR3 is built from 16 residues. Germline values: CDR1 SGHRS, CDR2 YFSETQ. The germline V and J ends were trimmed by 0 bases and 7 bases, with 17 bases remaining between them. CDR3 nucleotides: TGCGCCAGCAGCTTGGAGGGACACAACGCGGGACAGCCCCAGCATTTT. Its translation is CASSLEGHNAGQPQHF.

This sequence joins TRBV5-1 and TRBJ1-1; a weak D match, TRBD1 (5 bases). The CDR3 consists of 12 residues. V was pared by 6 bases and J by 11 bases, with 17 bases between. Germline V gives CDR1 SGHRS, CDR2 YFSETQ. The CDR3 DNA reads TGCGCCAGCAAACGGGACGGATCCGGCGCTTTCTTT. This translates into CASKRDGSGAFF.

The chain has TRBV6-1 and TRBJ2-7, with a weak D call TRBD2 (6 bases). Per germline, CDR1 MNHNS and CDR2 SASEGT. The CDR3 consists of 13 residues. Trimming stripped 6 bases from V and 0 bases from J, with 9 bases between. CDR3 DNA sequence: TGTGCCAGCAGGGGACTGATCTCCTACGAGCAGTACTTC. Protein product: CASRGLISYEQYF.

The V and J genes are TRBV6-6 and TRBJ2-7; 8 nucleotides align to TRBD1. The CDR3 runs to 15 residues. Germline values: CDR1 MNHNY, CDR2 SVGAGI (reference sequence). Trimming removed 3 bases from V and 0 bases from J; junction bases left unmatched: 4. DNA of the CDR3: TGTGCCAGCAGTTATCAAGGACAGGGCTCCTACGAGCAGTACTTC. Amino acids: CASSYQGQGSYEQYF.

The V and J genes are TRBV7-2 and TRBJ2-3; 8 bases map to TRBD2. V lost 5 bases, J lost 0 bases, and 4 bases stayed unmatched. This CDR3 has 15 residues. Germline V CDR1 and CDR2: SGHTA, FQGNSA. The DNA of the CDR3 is TGTGCCAGCAGCATCATAGCGGGAAGCACAGATACGCAGTATTTT. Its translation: CASSIIAGSTDTQYF.

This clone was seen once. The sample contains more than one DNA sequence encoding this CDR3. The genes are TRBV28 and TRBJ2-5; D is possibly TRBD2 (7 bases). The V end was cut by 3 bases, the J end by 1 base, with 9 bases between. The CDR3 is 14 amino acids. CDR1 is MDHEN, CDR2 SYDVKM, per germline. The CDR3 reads CASSLGGLQETQYF. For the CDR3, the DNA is TGTGCCAGCAGTTTGGGGGGGCTCCAAGAGACCCAGTACTTC.

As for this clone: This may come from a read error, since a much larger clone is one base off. The chain's CDR3 is CAISSFGLAGGRRYNEQFF. DNA of the CDR3: TGTGCCATCAGCAGCTTCGGACTAGCGGGAGGGAGGCGCTACAATGAGCAGTTCTTC. The V call is TRBV15, the J call TRBJ2-1, with 15 bases fitting TRBD2. This CDR3 has 19 amino acids. CDR1 is LNHNV, CDR2 YYDKDF, per germline (reference sequence).

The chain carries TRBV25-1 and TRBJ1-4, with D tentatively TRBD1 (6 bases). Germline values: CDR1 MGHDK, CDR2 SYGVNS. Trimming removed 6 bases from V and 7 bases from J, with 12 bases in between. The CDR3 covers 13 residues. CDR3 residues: CASRRGVGEKLFF. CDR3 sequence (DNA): TGTGCCAGCAGGAGGGGGGTCGGTGAAAAACTGTTTTTT.

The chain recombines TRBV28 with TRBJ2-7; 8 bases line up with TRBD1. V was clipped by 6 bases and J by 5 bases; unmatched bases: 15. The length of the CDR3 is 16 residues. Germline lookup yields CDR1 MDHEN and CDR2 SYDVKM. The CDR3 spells CASSPGGRGIVNEQYF. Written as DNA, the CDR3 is TGTGCCAGCAGCCCAGGGGGCCGCGGGATTGTCAACGAGCAGTACTTC.

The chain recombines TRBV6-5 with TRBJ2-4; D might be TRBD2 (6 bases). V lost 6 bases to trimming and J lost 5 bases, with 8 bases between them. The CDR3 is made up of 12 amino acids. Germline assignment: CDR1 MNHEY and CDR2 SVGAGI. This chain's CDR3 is CASSPGENIQYF. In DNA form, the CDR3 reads TGTGCCAGCAGCCCGGGAGAAAACATTCAGTACTTC.

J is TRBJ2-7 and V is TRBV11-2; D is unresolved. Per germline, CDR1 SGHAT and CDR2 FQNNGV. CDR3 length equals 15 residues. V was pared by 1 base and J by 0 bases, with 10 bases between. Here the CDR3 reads CASSLVRSSSYEQYF. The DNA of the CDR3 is TGTGCCAGCAGCTTAGTAAGAAGTAGCTCCTACGAGCAGTACTTC.